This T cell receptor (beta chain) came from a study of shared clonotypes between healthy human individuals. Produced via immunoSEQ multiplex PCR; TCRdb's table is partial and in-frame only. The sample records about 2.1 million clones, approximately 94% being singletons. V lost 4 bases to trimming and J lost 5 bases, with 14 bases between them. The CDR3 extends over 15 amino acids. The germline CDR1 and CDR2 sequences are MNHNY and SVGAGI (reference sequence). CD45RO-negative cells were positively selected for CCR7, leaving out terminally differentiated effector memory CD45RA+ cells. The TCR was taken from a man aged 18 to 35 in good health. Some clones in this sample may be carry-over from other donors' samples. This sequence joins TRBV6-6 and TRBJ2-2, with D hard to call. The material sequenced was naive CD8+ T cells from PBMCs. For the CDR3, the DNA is TGTGCCAGCAGTTTACGAAGGGTGGCAACCGGGGAGCTGTTTTTT. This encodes CASSLRRVATGELFF.